This T cell receptor (beta chain) was identified during a study of T cells in Graves' hyperthyroidism and ophthalmopathy. The overall study: At initial diagnosis, before any treatment had begun, peripheral blood was obtained.

The CDR3 has 15 residues. CDR1 and CDR2 (germline): MDHEN, SYDVKM. V lost 4 bases to trimming and J lost 5 bases; unmatched junction nucleotides: 10. Ophthalmopathy patients showed a Clinical Activity Score of at least 3, NOSPECS grade of at least 4 and duration under 3 months. Uncontrolled infection, other autoimmune disease, pregnancy or lactation disqualified patients from enrolment. Using around 10 ml of fresh peripheral blood, PBMCs were prepared. Researchers amplified the TCR beta CDR3 regions from RNA transcripts. The TCR CDR3 first-round RT-PCR relied on the HTBI primer set. Using its own MiXCR run on the multiplex PCR reads, TCRdb lists one record per CDR3 protein. The table lists about 520,000 distinct CDR3 sequences, around a quarter of them singletons, with 11% in the top ten.

The sample comprised blood. This clonotype was obtained from a young woman with Graves' ophthalmopathy. This chain links TRBV28 with TRBJ2-7; 8 bases line up with TRBD1. The CDR3: CASSYTGGRNDEQYF. In nucleotides, the CDR3 is TGTGCCAGCAGTTACACAGGGGGGCGCAACGACGAGCAGTACTTC.